Listed below are T cell receptor beta chains from one sample, sequenced in a study of shared clonotypes between healthy human individuals. This table comes from immunoSEQ multiplex PCR, and its TCRdb copy is limited to in-frame clones, with some not included. Counted here are millions of clones, over 85% occurring once; the ten biggest clones make up 0.39%. The sample was naive CD4+ T cells from PBMCs. These receptors were collected from a man aged 18 to 35 in good health. Some clones in this sample may be carry-over from other donors' samples. The CDR3 runs from the conserved cysteine through the conserved F or W. The D gene is left open where the match is weak. Where a row states a size, it is once, few, many or the class of an expanded clone; other rows omit it.

V	J	size	D	CDR3	DNA
TRBV7-8	TRBJ2-7	-	-	CASSYLGWHEQYF	TGTGCCAGCAGCTACCTCGGGTGGCACGAGCAGTACTTC
TRBV9	TRBJ1-1	-	-	CASSVVVRGGTEAFF	TGTGCCAGCAGCGTAGTTGTCAGGGGAGGCACTGAAGCTTTCTTT
TRBV28	TRBJ2-6	-	-	CASSPRGTTGANVLTF	TGTGCCAGCAGTCCCAGGGGGACTACTGGGGCCAACGTCCTGACTTTC
TRBV2	TRBJ2-3	-	-	CASSLGRTSTDTQYF	TGTGCCAGCAGCCTGGGACGGACTAGCACAGATACGCAGTATTTT
TRBV28	TRBJ1-2	-	TRBD1	CASSLGGQGDGYTF	TGTGCCAGCAGTTTGGGCGGGCAGGGGGATGGCTACACCTTC
TRBV28	TRBJ2-3	-	-	CASALAGRGDTQYF	TGTGCCAGCGCACTGGCCGGGAGAGGAGATACGCAGTATTTT
TRBV18	TRBJ2-7	-	TRBD1	CASSPDRVSYEQYF	TGTGCCAGCTCACCGGACAGGGTCTCCTACGAGCAGTACTTC
TRBV2	TRBJ2-2	once	TRBD2	CASRRLAGGPGELFF	TGTGCCAGCAGGAGACTAGCGGGAGGCCCCGGGGAGCTGTTTTTT
TRBV5-6	TRBJ2-1	-	TRBD1	CASSLGTGMGSYNEQFF	TGTGCCAGCAGCTTGGGGACAGGGATGGGGTCCTACAATGAGCAGTTCTTC
TRBV18	TRBJ2-3	-	TRBD2	CASSPRAGEGTQYF	TGTGCCAGCTCACCACGGGCGGGAGAAGGGACGCAGTATTTT
TRBV29-1	TRBJ1-2	-	-	CSVEGYTF	TGCAGCGTTGAGGGCTACACCTTC
TRBV28	TRBJ2-3	-	TRBD2	CASSLAGGRADTQYF	TGTGCCAGCAGTCTAGCGGGAGGGCGGGCGGATACGCAGTATTTT
TRBV10-2	TRBJ2-7	-	TRBD1	CASKPLDRGLEQYF	TGCGCCAGCAAGCCTCTGGACAGGGGGCTTGAGCAGTACTTC
TRBV2	TRBJ1-5	once	-	CASSERRPNQPQHF	TGTGCCAGCAGTGAAAGGCGGCCCAATCAGCCCCAGCATTTT
TRBV29-1	TRBJ2-1	once	-	CSVFNVHEQFF	TGCAGCGTTTTTAACGTTCATGAGCAGTTCTTC
TRBV4-1	TRBJ1-5	-	-	CASSPTEYSNQPQHF	TGCGCCAGCAGCCCGACGGAATATAGCAATCAGCCCCAGCATTTT
TRBV7-3	TRBJ2-3	few	TRBD2	CASSPGLAGGADTQYF	TGTGCCAGCAGCCCCGGACTAGCGGGAGGGGCAGATACGCAGTATTTT
TRBV7-8	TRBJ1-1	few	-	CASKADTEAFF	TGTGCCAGCAAGGCGGACACTGAAGCTTTCTTT
TRBV7-2	TRBJ2-5	once	-	CASSSLDGTRETQYF	TGTGCCAGCAGCTCCCTTGACGGGACTCGGGAGACCCAGTACTTC
TRBV14	TRBJ2-1	-	-	CASSQDLATSYNEQFF	TGTGCCAGCAGCCAAGACTTGGCTACCTCCTACAATGAGCAGTTCTTC
TRBV5-5	TRBJ1-2	-	-	CASSKGGSYGYTF	TGTGCCAGCAGCAAAGGGGGGTCCTATGGCTACACCTTC
TRBV28	TRBJ1-5	-	TRBD1	CASSLTPGGAIQPQHF	TGTGCCAGCAGCCTAACCCCAGGGGGGGCGATTCAGCCCCAGCATTTT
TRBV28	TRBJ1-5	-	-	CASRAVPNQPQHF	TGTGCCAGCAGAGCCGTGCCCAATCAGCCCCAGCATTTT
TRBV15	TRBJ1-5	-	-	CATSRVATERYQPQHF	TGTGCCACCAGCAGAGTCGCGACGGAACGATATCAGCCCCAGCATTTT
TRBV28	TRBJ1-1	-	-	CASSPPRTLNTEAFF	TGTGCCAGCAGTCCCCCGAGGACCCTAAACACTGAAGCTTTCTTT
TRBV28	TRBJ2-3	-	-	CASGLPSTDTQYF	TGTGCCAGCGGCTTGCCGAGCACAGATACGCAGTATTTT
TRBV27	TRBJ1-1	-	TRBD1	CASSLYRGGGMNTEAFF	TGTGCCAGCAGTTTATACAGGGGGGGTGGTATGAACACTGAAGCTTTCTTT
TRBV18	TRBJ1-1	-	-	CASSPRRIIGEAFF	TGTGCCAGCTCACCAAGACGGATAATTGGGGAAGCTTTCTTT
TRBV6-5	TRBJ2-3	-	-	CASTSASTDTQYF	TGTGCCAGCACCTCGGCTAGCACAGATACGCAGTATTTT
TRBV7-2	TRBJ2-3	-	-	CASSPPWDRRTQYF	TGTGCCAGCAGCCCCCCGTGGGATCGCCGTACGCAGTATTTT
TRBV5-4	TRBJ2-7	once	TRBD2	CASSNPVPGTSGSGEQYF	TGTGCCAGCAGCAATCCGGTCCCCGGGACTAGCGGGAGCGGGGAGCAGTACTTC
TRBV19	TRBJ2-7	-	-	CASSSYRDLTYEQYF	TGTGCCAGTAGTTCGTACAGGGACCTAACCTACGAGCAGTACTTC
TRBV30	TRBJ2-2	-	TRBD1	CAWSLTMGRQGLRYSGELFF	TGTGCCTGGAGTCTAACGATGGGCCGACAGGGGCTGAGGTACTCCGGGGAGCTGTTTTTT
TRBV6-5	TRBJ2-7	-	TRBD1	CASSDRGPSYEQYF	TGTGCCAGCAGTGACAGGGGTCCTTCCTACGAGCAGTACTTC
TRBV27	TRBJ2-1	-	-	CASSFSVLLEQFF	TGTGCCAGCAGTTTTAGCGTACTTCTTGAGCAGTTCTTC
TRBV7-2	TRBJ2-5	-	TRBD2	CASSSAASGETQYF	TGTGCCAGCAGCTCGGCGGCTAGCGGAGAGACCCAGTACTTC
TRBV18	TRBJ2-2	-	-	CASSPPLGRDTGELFF	TGTGCCAGCTCACCACCCCTTGGTCGAGACACCGGGGAGCTGTTTTTT
TRBV5-1	TRBJ1-4	-	-	CASSLATGNEKLFF	TGCGCCAGCAGCTTGGCTACGGGGAATGAAAAACTGTTTTTT
TRBV2	TRBJ2-3	-	TRBD1	CASRTGILTDTRYF	TGTGCCAGCAGGACAGGGATCCTCACAGATACGCGGTATTTT
TRBV6-1	TRBJ2-2	-	TRBD2	CASKLAAPNTGELFF	TGTGCCAGCAAACTAGCGGCCCCGAACACCGGGGAGCTGTTTTTT
TRBV5-1	TRBJ2-4	-	-	CASSAPPRNIQYF	TGCGCCAGCAGCGCGCCCCCGAGGAACATTCAGTACTTC
TRBV4-2	TRBJ2-1	-	TRBD2	CASSQAAGGNNEQFF	TGTGCCAGCAGCCAGGCGGCGGGAGGGAACAATGAGCAGTTCTTC
TRBV9	TRBJ2-7	-	TRBD2	CASSVGFGGTSIYEQYF	TGTGCCAGCAGCGTAGGGTTCGGGGGGACTAGCATCTACGAGCAGTACTTC